This TCR beta chain was captured by sequencing in a study of read filtering for tumor transcriptome and immune sequencing. Background on the study: IR-seq gave about 3.5 to 10.27 million TCR reads per sample; RNA-seq gave roughly 80 to 1,300. Study-level results: Without single-read clonotypes, shared clonotype proportions correlated more between IR-seq and RNA-seq. Compared with RNA-seq, IR-seq gave much higher clonotype depth and reliability.

In the case of this clonotype: Its antigen is still unknown.

The library was built from around 400 ng RNA with molecular barcoded adaptors for alpha/delta and beta/gamma chains. TCRdb reanalysed the reads using MiXCR and keeps one entry per CDR3 protein. The data show roughly 130,000 distinct CDR3 sequences, 10% to 15% seen once. Sampling of bone marrow took place during active disease in every patient. The CDR3 contains 15 residues. V was cut by 7 bases and J by 2 bases, with 16 bases left in between. The germline gives CDR1 LNHDA, CDR2 SQIVND (reference sequence). The clonotype was recovered from a donor at least 40 years old with multiple myeloma. The sequenced material came from a population of CD138-negative cells sorted from bone marrow. This chain uses TRBV19 with TRBJ2-3; D may be TRBD1 or TRBD2 (5 bases each). CDR3 in DNA: TGTGCCAGTACCCTAGGGACCGCGTTCACAGATACGCAGTATTTT. Encoded protein: CASTLGTAFTDTQYF.